This TCR beta chain is from a study of vaccination and CD4 T cells after COVID-19. Study background: Two of the convalescents were Hispanic, and convalescents were six males and four females. Each enrolled participant received a two-dose regimen of either BNT162b2 or mRNA-1273 vaccine. Collection of post-COVID samples occurred a median roughly 92 days after diagnosis, spanning a range of 35 to 161.

Sample time point: late sampling 161 to 241 days after vaccination in a few convalescent patients. Treatment here: roughly 11-day PBMC culture with coronavirus spike peptide pools or control peptides (ViraFEST assay). Positivity by PCR occurred from March to December 2020, a period that predated US Alpha, Beta and Delta variants. Sequencing of cultured CD4+ T cell DNA used the Oncomine TCR Beta short-read assay. TCRdb re-analysed the PCR reads in MiXCR, keeping a single row per CDR3 protein. This repertoire shows roughly 25,000 distinct CDR3 sequences, roughly 33% found once; its top ten account for around 2.9%. V lost 3 bases, J lost 1 base, and 10 bases lay in between. CDR1 is DFQATT and CDR2 is SNEGSKA in the germline V gene (reference sequence). The CDR3 sequence is 14 residues long. In its sample, this clonotype was seen a few times. As yet, its antigen is unknown.

Sequences were derived from CD4+ T cells from blood, cultured in vitro, sampled about 7 months after SARS-CoV-2 vaccination. The V and J genes are TRBV20-1 and TRBJ2-1; weak D call: TRBD2 (6 bases). The clonotype was recovered from a human donor who had recovered from COVID-19. CDR3: CSARAGRSYNEQFF. The CDR3 DNA reads TGCAGTGCTAGGGCGGGAAGGTCCTACAATGAGCAGTTCTTC.